This T cell receptor beta chain came from a study of CD8 T cells in ankylosing spondylitis. Germline CDR1 is MNHEY and CDR2 is SMNVEV (reference sequence). The CDR3 runs 16 residues. Unmatched junction bases numbered 8, after V lost 5 bases and J lost 8 bases. This clonotype was found a few times. TCRdb recomputed calls from the 5' RACE reads with MiXCR, one row per CDR3 protein. In the table there are under 300,000 distinct CDR3 sequences, 18% of which are singletons. The sample was blood, either unsorted or a sorted T cell fraction (not recorded which). The source of this sequence is a male donor with ankylosing spondylitis or in good health (not recorded which). The chain is built from TRBV27 and TRBJ2-1; TRBD2 matches at 14 bases. The CDR3 reads CASSPPGLAGADEQFF. CDR3 in DNA: TGTGCCAGCAGTCCCCCGGGACTAGCGGGAGCCGATGAGCAGTTCTTC.